This T cell receptor (beta chain) emerged from a study of blood T cell repertoires in COVID-19. CDR1 is SGHRS and CDR2 is YFSETQ in the germline V gene. The CDR3 loop spans 15 amino acids. V gave up 2 bases and J gave up 4 bases; unmatched junction bases: 6. Clones were read by immunoSEQ multiplex PCR, and TCRdb kept only the in-frame ones, dropping some. The sample includes a few hundred thousand clones, about 80% of them seen just once. V gene TRBV5-1 combines with J gene TRBJ2-3; TRBD2 agrees at 8 bases. The sequence came from a man between 50 and 59 years old who had recovered from COVID-19. The sample taken for sequencing was PBMCs or T cells enriched from blood (not recorded which). DNA of the CDR3: TGCGCCAGCAGCTTAAGGACGGGGGGGCCAGATACGCAGTATTTT. As protein: CASSLRTGGPDTQYF.